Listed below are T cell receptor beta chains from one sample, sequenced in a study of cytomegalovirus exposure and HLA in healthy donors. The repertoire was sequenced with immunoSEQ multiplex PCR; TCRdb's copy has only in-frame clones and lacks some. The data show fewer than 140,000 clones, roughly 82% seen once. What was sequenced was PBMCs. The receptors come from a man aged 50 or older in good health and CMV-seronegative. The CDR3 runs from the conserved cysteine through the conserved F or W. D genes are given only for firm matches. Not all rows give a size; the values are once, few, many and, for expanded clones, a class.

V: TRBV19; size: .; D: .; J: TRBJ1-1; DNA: TGTGCCAGTAGAAACATGGGCCTGATGAACACTGAAGCTTTCTTT; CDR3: CASRNMGLMNTEAFF
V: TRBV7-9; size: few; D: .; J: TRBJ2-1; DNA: TGTGCCAGCAGCGTACAGGGATTTTACAATGAGCAGTTCTTC; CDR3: CASSVQGFYNEQFF
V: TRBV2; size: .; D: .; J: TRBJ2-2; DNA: TGTGCCAGCAACGGACACCGGGCGACCGGGGAGCTGTTTTTT; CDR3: CASNGHRATGELFF
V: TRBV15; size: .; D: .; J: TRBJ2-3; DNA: TGTGCCACCAGCAGAGATCATAGCGCCATCAGCACAGATACGCAGTATTTT; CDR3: CATSRDHSAISTDTQYF
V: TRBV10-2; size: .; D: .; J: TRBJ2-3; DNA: TGCGCCAGCAGTGAGTCCGGCGGTTCTACAGATACGCAGTATTTT; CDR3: CASSESGGSTDTQYF
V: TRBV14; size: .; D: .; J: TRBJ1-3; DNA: TGTGCCAGCAGCCAAGAGTGGCTCGAAAACACCATATATTTT; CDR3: CASSQEWLENTIYF
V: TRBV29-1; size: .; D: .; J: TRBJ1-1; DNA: TGCAGCGTTGAGACAGGTTCTGGCACTGAAGCTTTCTTT; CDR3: CSVETGSGTEAFF
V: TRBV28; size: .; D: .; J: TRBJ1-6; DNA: TGTGCCAGTAAAGAGAGCTCCTATAATTCACCCCTCCACTTT; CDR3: CASKESSYNSPLHF
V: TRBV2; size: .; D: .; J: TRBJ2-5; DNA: TGTGCCAGCAGTGAAACCCCGGGAACACAAGAGACCCAGTACTTC; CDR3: CASSETPGTQETQYF
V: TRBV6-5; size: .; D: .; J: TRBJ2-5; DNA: TGTGCCAGCAGTTACGATGGAGGCCCCGAGACCCAGTACTTC; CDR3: CASSYDGGPETQYF
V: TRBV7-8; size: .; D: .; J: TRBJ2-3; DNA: TGTGCCAGCAGCCTCCGTCCCTCAGATACGCAGTATTTT; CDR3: CASSLRPSDTQYF
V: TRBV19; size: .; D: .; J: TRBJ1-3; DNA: TGTGCCAGTAGTATGAACCTCGGGACACTCTCTGGAAACACCATATATTTT; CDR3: CASSMNLGTLSGNTIYF
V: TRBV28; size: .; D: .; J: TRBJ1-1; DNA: TGTGCCAGCAGTTTGGCAGGGGACACTGAAGCTTTCTTT; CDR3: CASSLAGDTEAFF
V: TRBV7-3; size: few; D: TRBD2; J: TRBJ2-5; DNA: TGTGCCAGCAGCTTTGGGGGGGTGCAAGAGACCCAGTACTTC; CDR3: CASSFGGVQETQYF
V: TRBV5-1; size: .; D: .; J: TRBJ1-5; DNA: TGCGCCAGCAGGGCAGGGGTTGATCAGCCCCAGCATTTT; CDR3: CASRAGVDQPQHF
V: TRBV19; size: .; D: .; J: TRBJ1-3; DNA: TGTGCCAGTAGTATTGGGTCGGAGACAGCCTCTGGAAACGCCATATATTTT; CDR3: CASSIGSETASGNAIYF
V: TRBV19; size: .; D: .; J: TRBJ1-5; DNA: TGTGCCAGTAGTATAGATCGCACCTATAGCAATCAGCCCCAGCATTTT; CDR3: CASSIDRTYSNQPQHF
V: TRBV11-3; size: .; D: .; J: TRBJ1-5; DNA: TGTGCCAGCAGCTTAGCGGGACACAATAGCAATCAGCCCCAGCATTTT; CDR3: CASSLAGHNSNQPQHF
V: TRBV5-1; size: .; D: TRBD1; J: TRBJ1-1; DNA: TGCGCCAGCAGCTGGGGACCGGGACAGCACACTGAAGCTTTCTTT; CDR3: CASSWGPGQHTEAFF
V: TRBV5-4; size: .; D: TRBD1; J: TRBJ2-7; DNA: TGTGCCAGCAGCCCCCGGGACAGGGCCTCCGAGCAGTACTTC; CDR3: CASSPRDRASEQYF
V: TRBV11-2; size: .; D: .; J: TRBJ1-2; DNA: TGTGCCAGCAGCTCTAGATCCAGTGGCGGCTACACCTTC; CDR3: CASSSRSSGGYTF
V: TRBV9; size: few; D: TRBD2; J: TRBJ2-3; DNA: TGTGCCAGCAGCGTGGGACGGGGGGGCCGAGGCACAGATACGCAGTATTTT; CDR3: CASSVGRGGRGTDTQYF
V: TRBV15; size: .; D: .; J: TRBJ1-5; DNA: TGTGCCACCAGCAGAGGGGGGGAGGATAGCAATCAGCCCCAGCATTTT; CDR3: CATSRGGEDSNQPQHF
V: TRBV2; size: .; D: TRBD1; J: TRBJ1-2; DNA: TGTGCCAGCAGTGTGGGGACAGGAACTTCCAACTATGGCTACACCTTC; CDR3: CASSVGTGTSNYGYTF